This record concerns one TCR beta chain sequence. The data derive from a study of blood T cell repertoires in COVID-19. TCRdb's copy holds only in-frame clones and misses some; the assay was immunoSEQ multiplex PCR. The sample yields 200,000 to 300,000 clones, 80% to 90% seen once. Looked up from germline, CDR1 is SEHNR and CDR2 is FQNEAQ (reference sequence). V was clipped by 1 base and J by 3 bases, with 9 bases between them. The CDR3 covers 14 residues. This chain connects TRBV7-9 to TRBJ1-1; TRBD1 is a possible D gene (6 bases). Sequencing was done on a sample of peripheral blood. This sequence originates from a middle-aged man with acute or convalescent COVID-19. The CDR3 sequence is CASSLGQAYTEAFF. The CDR3 region has the DNA TGTGCCAGCAGCTTAGGACAGGCCTACACTGAAGCTTTCTTT.